Each of the 32 T cell receptor beta chains below was sequenced from the same sample in a study of CD8 T cells in ankylosing spondylitis. For these TCRs, the target antigens are not known. TCRdb itself ran the 5' RACE reads through MiXCR, one entry per CDR3 protein. The repertoire includes fewer than 400,000 distinct CDR3 sequences, roughly 8% of them detected once, and less than 15% sits in the top ten. Study conclusions and caveats: The study identified a TCR beta motif of seven or eight highly homologous variants that appeared characteristic of ankylosing spondylitis blood.

Material for sequencing was blood, either unsorted or a sorted T cell fraction (not recorded which). The receptors were sampled from a male donor with ankylosing spondylitis.

The CDR3 region has the DNA TGTGCCAGCAGGCGAGGACAGGGCTCTGGAAACACCATATATTTT. Amino acid sequence: CASRRGQGSGNTIYF. The chain has TRBV7-9 and TRBJ1-3; 8 positions agree with TRBD1. CDR1 and CDR2 (germline): SEHNR, FQNEAQ (reference sequence). Unmatched junction bases numbered 4, after V lost 6 bases and J lost 0 bases. The CDR3 has 15 amino acids.

At least ten counts were recorded for this clonotype. The chain combines TRBV12-3 or TRBV12-4 with TRBJ1-2; possible D gene TRBD1, 5 bases. The CDR3 length is 13 residues. The germline V and J ends were trimmed by 6 bases and 4 bases, with 12 bases remaining between them. CDR3 residues: CASSLDSPYGYTF. CDR3 bases: TGTGCCAGCAGCCTCGACAGCCCCTATGGCTACACCTTC.

This clonotype has a handful of counts. The chain carries TRBV19 and TRBJ2-3; TRBD1 might be the D (5 bases). Trimming removed 9 bases at V and 6 bases at J, with 13 bases between. Germline values: CDR1 LNHDA, CDR2 SQIVND (reference sequence). This CDR3 is built from 12 residues. CDR3: CASLSPGDTQYF. The CDR3 nucleotides are TGTGCCAGCTTATCGCCAGGGGATACGCAGTATTTT. Full variable domain (outside the CDR3, taken from reference TRBV19 and TRBJ2-3): DGGITQSPKYLFRKEGQNVTLSCEQNLNHDAMYWYRQDPGQGLRLIYYSQIVNDFQKGDIAEGYSVSREKKESFPLTVTSAQKNPTAFYLCASLSPGDTQYFGPGTRLTVL.

The chain joins TRBV19 to TRBJ2-1; D perhaps matches TRBD2 (5 bases). The germline V and J ends were trimmed by 6 bases and 0 bases, with 18 bases remaining between them. Germline V gene sequence: CDR1 LNHDA, CDR2 SQIVND (reference sequence). There are 17 residues in the CDR3. The CDR3 sequence: CASSPSSWRVSYNEQFF. As DNA, the CDR3 is TGTGCCAGTAGCCCTAGCAGTTGGCGGGTCTCCTACAATGAGCAGTTCTTC.

The rearrangement joins TRBV7-8 to TRBJ1-5; D is possibly TRBD1 (5 bases). The ends were cut back, 1 base at V and 6 bases at J, with 13 bases in the middle. This CDR3 region has 15 residues. Germline lookup yields CDR1 SGHVS and CDR2 FQNEAQ. The CDR3 spells CASSLGPGGSQPQHF. The DNA of the CDR3 is TGTGCCAGCAGCTTAGGCCCCGGGGGTTCTCAGCCCCAGCATTTT.

This clonotype came up once. The chain combines TRBV30 with TRBJ2-7; a possible D gene is TRBD1 (5 bases). Trimming cost V 5 bases and J 0 bases, with 11 bases left between them. Germline CDR1 reads GTSNPN; CDR2 reads SVGIG (reference sequence). The CDR3 is 13 amino acids. CDR3 loop: CAWHPGISYEQYF. The CDR3 nucleotides read TGTGCCTGGCACCCAGGGATCTCCTACGAGCAGTACTTC.

The table lists this clonotype with many counts. The gene calls are TRBV7-9 and TRBJ2-5, with D hard to call. Germline-derived CDR1 and CDR2 are SEHNR and FQNEAQ (reference sequence). The CDR3 sequence is 14 residues long. Trimming left V 2 bases short and J 2 bases short, with 9 bases between. The CDR3 reads CASSLYTRQETQYF. CDR3 sequence (DNA): TGTGCCAGCAGCTTATATACGCGGCAAGAGACCCAGTACTTC.

This clonotype was detected many times. This chain uses TRBV6-1 with TRBJ1-1, with 9 positions matching TRBD1. The CDR3 is 16 amino acids. The V gene's germline CDR1 is MNHNS and CDR2 SASEGT. The V gene end was trimmed by 5 bases and the J gene end by 4 bases; junction bases not matched to a gene: 11. The CDR3: CASSTGTGTAGTEAFF. CDR3 in DNA: TGTGCCAGCAGTACCGGGACAGGGACGGCGGGCACTGAAGCTTTCTTT.

V gene TRBV20-1 combines with J gene TRBJ2-7; perhaps TRBD2 as D (6 bases). The CDR3 is 13 amino acids. V gave up 3 bases and J gave up 6 bases, with 15 bases separating them. CDR1 and CDR2 from the germline V gene are DFQATT and SNEGSKA (reference sequence). For the CDR3, the DNA is TGCAGTGCTAGTGGACTAAGATTAGGCGAGCAGTACTTC. It yields the protein CSASGLRLGEQYF.

V usage is TRBV4-2 and J usage is TRBJ1-4; D might be TRBD1 (6 bases). Trimming removed 5 bases at V and 3 bases at J, with 13 bases between. The CDR3 has 15 amino acids. CDR1 is LGHNA and CDR2 is YNFKEQ in the germline V gene. The CDR3 here is CASSLPGHPNEKLFF. CDR3 nucleotides: TGTGCCAGCAGCTTACCGGGACACCCTAATGAAAAACTGTTTTTT.

This clonotype was counted ten times or more. V is TRBV29-1 and J is TRBJ2-3, with TRBD2 matching 12 bases. The V and J ends lost 7 bases and 6 bases, in that order; junction bases with no gene match: 8. Germline loops: CDR1 SQVTM, CDR2 ANQGSEA. The CDR3 length is 14 residues. CDR3 protein: CSGTTSGRFDTQYF. CDR3 DNA sequence: TGCAGCGGTACGACTAGCGGGAGATTTGATACGCAGTATTTT.

In this sample, this clonotype turned up a few times. The rearrangement links TRBV5-1 to TRBJ2-6, with D unresolved. Trimming stripped 0 bases from V and 3 bases from J, with 10 bases between. The CDR3 length is 16 residues. CDR1 SGHRS and CDR2 YFSETQ come from the germline V gene. In DNA, the CDR3 is TGCGCCAGCAGCTTGGACGGCTTCGGTGGGGCCAACGTCCTGACTTTC. Protein product: CASSLDGFGGANVLTF.

This chain joins TRBV12-3 or TRBV12-4 and TRBJ2-7, with D possibly TRBD1 on 6 matching bases. With 6 bases removed from V and 0 bases from J, the gap between germline ends came to 15 bases. The CDR3 loop spans 15 amino acids. The CDR3 is CASRAAGTPSYEQYF. The CDR3 DNA reads TGTGCCAGCAGAGCTGCCGGGACACCCTCCTACGAGCAGTACTTC.

This chain links TRBV29-1 with TRBJ2-3; 7 bases are shared with TRBD1. Germline trimming cut 5 bases from V and 3 bases from J; bases unmatched to any gene: 8. Germline lookup yields CDR1 SQVTM and CDR2 ANQGSEA. CDR3 length equals 14 residues. CDR3: CSVSGQVPTDTQYF. As DNA, the CDR3 is TGCAGCGTTTCCGGACAGGTCCCGACAGATACGCAGTATTTT.

The sample holds many counts of this clonotype. The genes are TRBV29-1 and TRBJ2-1; TRBD1 aligns across 8 bases. Per germline, CDR1 SQVTM and CDR2 ANQGSEA. This CDR3 is 16 amino acids long. The junction had 7 bases not matched to a gene; V was cut back by 0 bases and J by 3 bases. The CDR3 loop is CSVEEPQGVLYNEQFF. In DNA form, the CDR3 reads TGCAGCGTTGAAGAACCACAGGGGGTACTCTACAATGAGCAGTTCTTC.

A few counts support this clonotype. V and J are TRBV7-2 and TRBJ2-1; a possible D gene is TRBD2 (5 bases). The CDR3 has 15 residues. Trimming cost V 5 bases and J 4 bases, with 15 bases left between them. The V gene's germline CDR1 is SGHTA and CDR2 FQGNSA. The CDR3 bases are TGTGCCAGCAGCCAAGCCCGAACTAGTTACAATGAGCAGTTCTTC. Its translation: CASSQARTSYNEQFF.

The V call is TRBV5-1, the J call TRBJ2-7, with 16 bases identical to TRBD2. Trimming at V came to 2 bases and at J to 4 bases, leaving 9 bases not matched to a gene. The V gene's germline CDR1 is SGHRS and CDR2 YFSETQ. CDR3 length: 18 amino acids. CDR3 loop: CASSLQGTSGRAWYEQYF. The CDR3 coding sequence is TGCGCCAGCAGCTTACAAGGGACTAGCGGGAGGGCCTGGTACGAGCAGTACTTC.

This clonotype was picked up a small number of times. The rearrangement uses TRBV7-2 and TRBJ2-3; 10 nucleotides align to TRBD2. The CDR3 contains 16 residues. CDR1 is SGHTA and CDR2 is FQGNSA in the germline V gene. The junction had 5 bases not matched to a gene; V was cut back by 1 base and J by 4 bases. The CDR3 loop is CASSLVLAGVADTQYF. The CDR3 coding sequence is TGTGCCAGCAGCTTAGTTCTAGCGGGAGTGGCAGATACGCAGTATTTT.

This clonotype was found many times. The chain links TRBV6-2 or TRBV6-3 to TRBJ2-7; TRBD2 matches at 9 bases. Looked up from germline, CDR1 is MNHEY and CDR2 is SVGEGT. V lost 7 bases and J lost 4; bases outside the gene matches: 8. This CDR3 has 14 amino acids. The CDR3 is CASNSAGGTYEQYF. The CDR3 DNA follows: TGTGCCAGCAACTCAGCGGGAGGTACTTACGAGCAGTACTTC.

This clonotype has only a few counts. The rearrangement joins TRBV5-5 to TRBJ1-6; 7 positions agree with TRBD1. The germline V gene encodes CDR1 SGHKS and CDR2 YYEKEE (reference sequence). V gave up 2 bases and J gave up 5 bases; unmatched junction bases: 1. The CDR3 loop spans 14 amino acids. As DNA, the CDR3 is TGTGCCAGCAGCTTTGGACAGGATAATTCACCCCTCCACTTT. It translates to CASSFGQDNSPLHF.

V usage is TRBV7-9 and J usage is TRBJ2-2; 7 bases align to TRBD1. After removal of 8 bases from V and 3 bases from J, the junction contained 6 bases not matched to a gene. Germline assignment: CDR1 SEHNR and CDR2 FQNEAQ (reference sequence). This CDR3 is built from 14 residues. CDR3 in DNA: TGTGCCAGCTACAGGGGTCGGGACACCGGGGAGCTGTTTTTT. Encoded protein: CASYRGRDTGELFF. The entire variable domain, with the rest obtained from reference TRBV7-9 and TRBJ2-2, is as follows: DTGVSQNPRHKITKRGQNVTFRCDPISEHNRLYWYRQTLGQGPEFLTYFQNEAQLEKSRLLSDRFSAERPKGSFSTLEIQRTEQGDSAMYLCASYRGRDTGELFFGEGSRLTVL.

V gene TRBV6-1 combines with J gene TRBJ2-5; 12 positions match TRBD2. CDR3 length equals 16 residues. V dropped 3 bases and J dropped 5; count of bases not matched to a gene: 7. Germline-derived CDR1 and CDR2 are MNHNS and SASEGT. The CDR3 region is CASSETTSGRDETQYF. CDR3 coding DNA: TGTGCCAGCAGTGAGACGACTAGCGGGAGAGACGAGACCCAGTACTTC.

V and J are TRBV24-1 and TRBJ1-1; D gene unclear. This CDR3 contains 12 residues. Germline V gene data show CDR1 as KGHDR and CDR2 as SFDVKD. The V end was cut by 5 bases, the J end by 4 bases, with 7 bases between. CDR3 sequence reads: CATSVGGTEAFF. The CDR3 DNA reads as TGTGCCACCAGTGTAGGTGGCACTGAAGCTTTCTTT.

The chain joins TRBV20-1 to TRBJ1-2; weak D call: TRBD1 (5 bases). This CDR3 spans 16 amino acids. Trimming removed 5 bases at V and 2 bases at J, with 21 bases between. CDR1 and CDR2 from the germline V gene are DFQATT and SNEGSKA (reference sequence). In DNA, the CDR3 is TGCAGTGCTGGAATCGCGAAGGGGACTAACAACTATGGCTACACCTTC. Protein: CSAGIAKGTNNYGYTF.

J is TRBJ2-2 and V is TRBV20-1, with TRBD2 identical over 10 bases. V lost 3 bases, J lost 4 bases, and 5 bases stayed unmatched. CDR1 is DFQATT, CDR2 SNEGSKA, per germline (reference sequence). CDR3 size: 15 residues. As DNA, the CDR3 is TGCAGTGCTAGTCTAGCGGGAGTTGTCACCGGGGAGCTGTTTTTT. Its protein product is CSASLAGVVTGELFF.

In its sample, this clonotype was seen a few times. The chain is built from TRBV7-3 and TRBJ2-1, with D possibly being TRBD2 (6 bases). V was shortened by 5 bases and J by 4 bases, with 15 bases between the two germline ends. The CDR3 covers 15 residues. Per germline, CDR1 SGHTA and CDR2 FQGTGA. CDR3 DNA: TGTGCCAGCAGCAAACCGGGACTGGATTACAATGAGCAGTTCTTC. Its protein product is CASSKPGLDYNEQFF.

The V gene is TRBV30, the J gene TRBJ2-5; possible D gene TRBD2, 6 bases. The CDR3 is made up of 13 amino acids. Per the germline V gene, CDR1 is GTSNPN and CDR2 is SVGIG (reference sequence). V was cut by 0 bases and J by 3 bases, with 8 bases left in between. The CDR3 region is CAWSVLAEETQYF. CDR3 coding DNA: TGTGCCTGGAGTGTACTAGCAGAAGAGACCCAGTACTTC.

This clonotype was counted between two and nine times. The V gene is TRBV20-1, the J gene TRBJ1-6; the D is unclear. V was trimmed by 2 bases and J by 10 bases, leaving 12 bases between them. Germline CDR1 and CDR2: DFQATT and SNEGSKA (reference sequence). The CDR3 has 13 amino acids. The chain's CDR3 is CSARWVYGSPLHF. Here the CDR3 DNA reads TGCAGTGCTAGATGGGTGTATGGGTCACCCCTCCACTTT.

This clonotype was seen a few times. A read error may produce the germline difference seen at one junction end. The rearrangement uses TRBV7-9 and TRBJ2-7; the match to TRBD2 covers 8 bases. The CDR3 extends over 13 amino acids. Per germline, CDR1 SEHNR and CDR2 FQNEAQ (reference sequence). The DNA for the CDR3 is TGTGCCAGCAGCGGACTAGCCTCCTCCGAGCAGTACTTC. Protein sequence: CASSGLASSEQYF.

This clonotype was observed at least ten times. This sequence joins TRBV29-1 and TRBJ2-7; D might be TRBD1 (6 bases). Germline CDR1 and CDR2: SQVTM and ANQGSEA. The CDR3 covers 11 residues. Trimming took 5 bases from V and 2 from J, leaving 7 bases between them. CDR3 nucleotide sequence: TGCAGCGTTTGGACAGCCTACGAGCAGTACTTC. Translating gives CSVWTAYEQYF.

J is TRBJ2-2 and V is TRBV18; D perhaps matches TRBD1 (6 bases). V dropped 8 bases and J dropped 3 bases, with 10 bases sitting between them. The V gene's germline CDR1 is KGHSH and CDR2 LQKENI. This CDR3 comprises 13 residues. The CDR3 protein is CASASGDTGELFF. DNA for the CDR3: TGTGCCAGCGCGTCAGGGGACACCGGGGAGCTGTTTTTT.

This clonotype showed up many times. The V gene is TRBV4-3, the J gene TRBJ2-1; no definite D call. The germline V and J ends were trimmed by 1 base and 5 bases, with 9 bases remaining between them. Germline V gene data show CDR1 as LGHNA and CDR2 as YSLEER. CDR3 size: 14 residues. This chain's CDR3 is CASSQGDYNNEQFF. The CDR3 nucleotides read TGCGCCAGCAGCCAAGGGGATTATAACAATGAGCAGTTCTTC.